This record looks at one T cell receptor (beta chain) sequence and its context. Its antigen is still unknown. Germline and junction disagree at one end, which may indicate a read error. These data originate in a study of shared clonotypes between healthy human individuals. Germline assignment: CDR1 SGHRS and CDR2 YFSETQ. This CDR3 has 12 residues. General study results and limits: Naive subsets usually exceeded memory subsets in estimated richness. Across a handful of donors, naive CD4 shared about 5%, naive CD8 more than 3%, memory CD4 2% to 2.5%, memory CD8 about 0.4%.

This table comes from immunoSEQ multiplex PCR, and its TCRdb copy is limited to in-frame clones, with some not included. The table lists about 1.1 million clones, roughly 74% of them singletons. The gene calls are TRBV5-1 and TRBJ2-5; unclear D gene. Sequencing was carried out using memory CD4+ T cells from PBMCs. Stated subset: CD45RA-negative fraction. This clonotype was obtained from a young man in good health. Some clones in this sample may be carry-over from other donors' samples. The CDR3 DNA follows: TGCGCCGGCAGCTTAGAATGGGAGACCCAGTACTTC. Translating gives CAGSLEWETQYF.